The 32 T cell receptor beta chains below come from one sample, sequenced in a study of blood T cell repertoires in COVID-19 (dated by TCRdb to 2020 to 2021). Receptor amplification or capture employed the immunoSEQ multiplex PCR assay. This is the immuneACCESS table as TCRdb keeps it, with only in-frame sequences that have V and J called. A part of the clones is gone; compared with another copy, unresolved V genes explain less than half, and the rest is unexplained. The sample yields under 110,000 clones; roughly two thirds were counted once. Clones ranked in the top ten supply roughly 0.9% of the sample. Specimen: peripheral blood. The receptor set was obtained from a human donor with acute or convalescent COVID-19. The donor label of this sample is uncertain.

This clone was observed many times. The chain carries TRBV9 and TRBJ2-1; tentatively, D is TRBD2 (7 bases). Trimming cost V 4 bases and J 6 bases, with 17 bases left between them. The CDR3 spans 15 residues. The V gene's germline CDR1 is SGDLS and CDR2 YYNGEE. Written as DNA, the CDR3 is TGTGCCAGCAGCCCTTTCCCGGGGGGCCGCAATGAGCAGTTCTTC. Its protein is CASSPFPGGRNEQFF.

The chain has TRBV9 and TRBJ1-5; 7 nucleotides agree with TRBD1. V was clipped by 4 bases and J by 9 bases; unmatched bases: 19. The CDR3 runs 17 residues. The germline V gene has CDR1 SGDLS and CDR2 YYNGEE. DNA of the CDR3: TGTGCCAGCAGCCCTAATAGACATGGCAGGGGGAATGCGCCCCAGCATTTT. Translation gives CASSPNRHGRGNAPQHF. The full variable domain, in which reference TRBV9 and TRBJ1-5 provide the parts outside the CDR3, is DSGVTQTPKHLITATGQRVTLRCSPRSGDLSVYWYQQSLDQGLQFLIQYYNGEERAKGNILERFSAQQFPDLHSELNLSSLELGDSALYFCASSPNRHGRGNAPQHFGDGTRLSIL.

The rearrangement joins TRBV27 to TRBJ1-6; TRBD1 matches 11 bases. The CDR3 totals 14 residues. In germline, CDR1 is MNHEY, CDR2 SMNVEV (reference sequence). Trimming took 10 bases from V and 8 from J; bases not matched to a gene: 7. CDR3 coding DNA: TGTGCCACCGGGACAGGGGGATGGTATTCACCCCTCCACTTT. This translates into CATGTGGWYSPLHF.

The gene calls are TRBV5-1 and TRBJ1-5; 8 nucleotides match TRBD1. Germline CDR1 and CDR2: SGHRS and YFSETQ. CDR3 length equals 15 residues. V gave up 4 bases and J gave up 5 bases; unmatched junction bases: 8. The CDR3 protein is CASSLNSGGDQPQHF. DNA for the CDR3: TGCGCCAGCAGCCTGAATTCAGGGGGCGATCAGCCCCAGCATTTT.

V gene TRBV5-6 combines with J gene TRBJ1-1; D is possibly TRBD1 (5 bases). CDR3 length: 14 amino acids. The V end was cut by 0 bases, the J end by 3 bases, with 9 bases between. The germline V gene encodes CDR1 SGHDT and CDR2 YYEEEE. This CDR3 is CASSLGWGDTEAFF. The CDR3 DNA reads TGTGCCAGCAGCTTGGGCTGGGGGGACACTGAAGCTTTCTTT.

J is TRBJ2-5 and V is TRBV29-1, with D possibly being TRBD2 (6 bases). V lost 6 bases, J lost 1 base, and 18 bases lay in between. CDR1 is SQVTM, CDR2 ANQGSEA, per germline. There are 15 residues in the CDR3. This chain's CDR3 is CSVHGGLQAQETQYF. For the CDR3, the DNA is TGCAGCGTGCACGGGGGACTTCAAGCCCAAGAGACCCAGTACTTC.

CDR3 sequence reads: CASSHNFPQGSGNTIYF. In DNA, the CDR3 is TGTGCCAGCTCACACAACTTTCCACAGGGTTCTGGAAACACCATATATTTT. The chain joins TRBV18 to TRBJ1-3, with a possible D match to TRBD1 (6 bases). Trimming took off 4 bases at V and 1 base at J, with 17 bases between the two ends. This CDR3 is 17 amino acids long. Germline CDR1 is KGHSH and CDR2 is LQKENI.

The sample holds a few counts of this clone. DNA of the CDR3: TGTGCCAGCAGTTACCATGGGGCCGGTGGCTACACCTTC. Encoded protein: CASSYHGAGGYTF. The V call is TRBV6-5, the J call TRBJ1-2, with TRBD1 as a possible D gene (5 bases). Between the trimmed V and J ends, which lost 2 bases and 7 bases, there was a span of 11 bases. This CDR3 has 13 amino acids. Germline lookup yields CDR1 MNHEY and CDR2 SVGAGI.

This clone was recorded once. The CDR3 region is CASSQQGNTIYF. The CDR3 DNA sequence: TGTGCCAGCAGCCAACAGGGAAACACCATATATTTT. V and J are TRBV11-2 and TRBJ1-3, with D uncertain. Looked up from germline, CDR1 is SGHAT and CDR2 is FQNNGV. The CDR3 spans 12 residues. Trimming removed 5 bases at V and 4 bases at J, with 6 bases between. Combining the CDR3 with reference TRBV11-2 and TRBJ1-3 gives the whole variable domain EAGVAQSPRYKIIEKRQSVAFWCNPISGHATLYWYQQILGQGPKLLIQFQNNGVVDDSQLPKDRFSAERLKGVDSTLKIQPAKLEDSAVYLCASSQQGNTIYFGEGSWLTVV.

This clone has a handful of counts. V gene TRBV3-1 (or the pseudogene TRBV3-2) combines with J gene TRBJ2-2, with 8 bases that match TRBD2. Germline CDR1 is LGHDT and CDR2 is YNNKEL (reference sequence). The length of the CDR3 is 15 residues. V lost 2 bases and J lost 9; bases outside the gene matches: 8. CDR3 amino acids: CASSQQRIAGRELFF. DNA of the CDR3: TGTGCCAGCAGCCAACAAAGGATAGCGGGGAGGGAGCTGTTTTTT.

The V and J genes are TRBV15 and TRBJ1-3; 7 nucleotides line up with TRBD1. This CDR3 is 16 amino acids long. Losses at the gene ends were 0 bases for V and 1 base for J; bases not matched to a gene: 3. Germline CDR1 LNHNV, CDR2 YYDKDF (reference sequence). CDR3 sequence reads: CATSRDRGASGNTIYF. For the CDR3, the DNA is TGTGCCACCAGCAGAGACAGGGGGGCTTCTGGAAACACCATATATTTT.

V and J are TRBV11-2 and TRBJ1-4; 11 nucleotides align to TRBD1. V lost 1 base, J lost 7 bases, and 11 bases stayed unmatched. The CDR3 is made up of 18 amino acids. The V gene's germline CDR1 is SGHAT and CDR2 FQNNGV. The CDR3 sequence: CASSLGSTAGQGGEKLFF. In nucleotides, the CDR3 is TGTGCCAGCAGCTTAGGCTCAACGGCGGGACAGGGGGGTGAAAAACTGTTTTTT.

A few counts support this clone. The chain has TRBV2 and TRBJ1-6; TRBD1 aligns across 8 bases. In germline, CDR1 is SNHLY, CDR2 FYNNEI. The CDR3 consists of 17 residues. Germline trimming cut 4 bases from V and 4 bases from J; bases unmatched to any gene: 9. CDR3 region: CASSVPTGALYNSPLHF. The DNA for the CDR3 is TGTGCCAGCAGTGTACCGACAGGGGCCTTGTATAATTCACCCCTCCACTTT.

The CDR3: CASSKLQIAWELFF. The CDR3 DNA is TGTGCCAGTAGTAAACTTCAAATAGCCTGGGAGCTGTTTTTT. The chain couples TRBV19 to TRBJ2-2; D remains unclear. Looked up from germline, CDR1 is LNHDA and CDR2 is SQIVND (reference sequence). This CDR3 is 14 amino acids long. V lost 4 bases to trimming and J lost 9 bases, with 15 bases between them.

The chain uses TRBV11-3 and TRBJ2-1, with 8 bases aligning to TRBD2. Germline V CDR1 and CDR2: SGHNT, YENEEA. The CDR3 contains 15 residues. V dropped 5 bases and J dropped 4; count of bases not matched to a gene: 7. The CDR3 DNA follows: TGTGCCAGCAGCCCCACCGGGGGGGCGTACAATGAGCAGTTCTTC. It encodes CASSPTGGAYNEQFF.

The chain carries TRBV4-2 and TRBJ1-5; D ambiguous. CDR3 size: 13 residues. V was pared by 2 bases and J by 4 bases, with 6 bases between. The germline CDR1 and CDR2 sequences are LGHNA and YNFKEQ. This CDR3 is CASSQSRNQPQHF. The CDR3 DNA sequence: TGTGCCAGCAGCCAATCACGGAATCAGCCCCAGCATTTT.

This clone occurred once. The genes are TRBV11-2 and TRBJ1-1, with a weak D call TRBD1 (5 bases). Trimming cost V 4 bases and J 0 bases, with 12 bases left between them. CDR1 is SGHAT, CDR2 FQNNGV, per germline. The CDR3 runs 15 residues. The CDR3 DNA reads TGTGCCAGCAGCTCCCCCAGGGTTATGAACACTGAAGCTTTCTTT. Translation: CASSSPRVMNTEAFF.

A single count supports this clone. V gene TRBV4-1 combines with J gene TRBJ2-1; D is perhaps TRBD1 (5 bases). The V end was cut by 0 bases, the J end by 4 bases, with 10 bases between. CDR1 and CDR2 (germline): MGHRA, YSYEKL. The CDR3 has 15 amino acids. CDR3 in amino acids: CASSQDTTGYNEQFF. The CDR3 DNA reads TGCGCCAGCAGCCAAGATACCACAGGTTACAATGAGCAGTTCTTC.

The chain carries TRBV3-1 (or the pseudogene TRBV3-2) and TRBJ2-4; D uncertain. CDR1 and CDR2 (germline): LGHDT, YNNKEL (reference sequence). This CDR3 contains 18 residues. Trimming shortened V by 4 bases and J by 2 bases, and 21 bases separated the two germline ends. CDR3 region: CASSPRSVRALPKNIQYF. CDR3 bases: TGTGCCAGCAGCCCTAGGTCGGTACGAGCGTTGCCCAAAAACATTCAGTACTTC.

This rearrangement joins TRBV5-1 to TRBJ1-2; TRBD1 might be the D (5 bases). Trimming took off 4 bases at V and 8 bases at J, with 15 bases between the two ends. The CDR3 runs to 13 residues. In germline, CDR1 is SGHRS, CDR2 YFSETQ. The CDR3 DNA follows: TGCGCCAGCAGCCCGCAAGGGACTGCAGGCTACACCTTC. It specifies CASSPQGTAGYTF. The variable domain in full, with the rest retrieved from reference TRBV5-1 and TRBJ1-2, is KAGVTQTPRYLIKTRGQQVTLSCSPISGHRSVSWYQQTPGQGLQFLFEYFSETQRNKGNFPGRFSGRQFSNSRSEMNVSTLELGDSALYLCASSPQGTAGYTFGSGTRLTVV.

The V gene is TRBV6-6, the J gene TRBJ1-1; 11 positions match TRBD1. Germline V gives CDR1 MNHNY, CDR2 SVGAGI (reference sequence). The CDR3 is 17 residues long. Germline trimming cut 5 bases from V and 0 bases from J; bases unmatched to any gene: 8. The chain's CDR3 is CASSPRDRGNVNTEAFF. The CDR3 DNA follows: TGTGCCAGCAGTCCTAGGGACAGGGGGAATGTGAACACTGAAGCTTTCTTT.

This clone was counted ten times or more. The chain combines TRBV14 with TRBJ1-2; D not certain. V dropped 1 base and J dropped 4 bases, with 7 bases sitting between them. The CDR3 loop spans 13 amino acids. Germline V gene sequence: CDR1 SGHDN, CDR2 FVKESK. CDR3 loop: CASSQARSYGYTF. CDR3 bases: TGTGCCAGCAGCCAAGCAAGGAGCTATGGCTACACCTTC.

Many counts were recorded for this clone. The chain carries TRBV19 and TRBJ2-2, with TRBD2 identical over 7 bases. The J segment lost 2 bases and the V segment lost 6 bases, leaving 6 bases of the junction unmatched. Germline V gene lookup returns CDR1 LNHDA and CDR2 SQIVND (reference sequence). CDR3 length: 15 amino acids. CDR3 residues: CASSYPGGNTGELFF. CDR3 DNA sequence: TGTGCCAGTAGCTACCCGGGGGGAAACACCGGGGAGCTGTTTTTT.

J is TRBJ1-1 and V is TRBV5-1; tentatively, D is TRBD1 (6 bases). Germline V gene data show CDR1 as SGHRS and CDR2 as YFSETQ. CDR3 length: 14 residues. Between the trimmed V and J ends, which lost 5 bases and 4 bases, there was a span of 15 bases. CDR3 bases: TGCGCCAGCAGTTTCCAGGGGCTGAGCACTGAAGCTTTCTTT. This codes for CASSFQGLSTEAFF.

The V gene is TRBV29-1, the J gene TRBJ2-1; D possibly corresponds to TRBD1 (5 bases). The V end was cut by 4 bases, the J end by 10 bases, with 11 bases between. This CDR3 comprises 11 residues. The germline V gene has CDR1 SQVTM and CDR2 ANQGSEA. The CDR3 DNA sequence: TGCAGCGTTGCGGACACCCAGGAGCAGTTCTTC. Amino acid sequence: CSVADTQEQFF.

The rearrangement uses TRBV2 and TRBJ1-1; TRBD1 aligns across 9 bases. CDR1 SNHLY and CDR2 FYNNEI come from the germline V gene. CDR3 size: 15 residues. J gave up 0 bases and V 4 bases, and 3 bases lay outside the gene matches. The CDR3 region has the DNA TGTGCCAGCAGTGCTAACAGGGGGCTGAACACTGAAGCTTTCTTT. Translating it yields CASSANRGLNTEAFF.

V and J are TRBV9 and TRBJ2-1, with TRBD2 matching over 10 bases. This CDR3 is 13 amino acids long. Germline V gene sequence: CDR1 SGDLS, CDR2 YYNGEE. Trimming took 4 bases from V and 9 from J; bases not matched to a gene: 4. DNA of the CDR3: TGTGCCAGCAGCCCGACTAGCGGGTTTGAGCAGTTCTTC. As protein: CASSPTSGFEQFF.

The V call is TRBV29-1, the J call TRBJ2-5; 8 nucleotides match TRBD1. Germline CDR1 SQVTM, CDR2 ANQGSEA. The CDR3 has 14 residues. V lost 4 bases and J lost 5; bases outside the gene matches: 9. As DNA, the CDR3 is TGCAGCGTTGTGGCAGGGGGCATTCGGGAGACCCAGTACTTC. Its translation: CSVVAGGIRETQYF.

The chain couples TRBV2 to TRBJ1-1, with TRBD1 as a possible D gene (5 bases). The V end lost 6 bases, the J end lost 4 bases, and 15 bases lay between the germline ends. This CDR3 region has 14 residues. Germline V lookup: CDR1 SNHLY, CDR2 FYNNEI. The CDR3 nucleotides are TGTGCCAGCAGGGGGGTCCGGAGGGGCACTGAAGCTTTCTTT. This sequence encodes CASRGVRRGTEAFF.

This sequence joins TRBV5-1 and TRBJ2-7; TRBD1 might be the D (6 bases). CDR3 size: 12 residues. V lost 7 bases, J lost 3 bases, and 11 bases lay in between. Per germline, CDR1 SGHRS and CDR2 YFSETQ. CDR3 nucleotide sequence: TGCGCCAGCCGGACAGATAACTACGAGCAGTACTTC. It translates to CASRTDNYEQYF.

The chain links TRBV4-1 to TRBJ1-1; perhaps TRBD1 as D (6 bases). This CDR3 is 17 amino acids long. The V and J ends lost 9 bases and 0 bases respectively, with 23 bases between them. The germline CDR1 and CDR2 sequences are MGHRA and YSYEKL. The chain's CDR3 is CASNPGHYKPLNTEAFF. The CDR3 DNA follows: TGCGCCAGTAACCCGGGACATTATAAGCCGTTGAACACTGAAGCTTTCTTT.

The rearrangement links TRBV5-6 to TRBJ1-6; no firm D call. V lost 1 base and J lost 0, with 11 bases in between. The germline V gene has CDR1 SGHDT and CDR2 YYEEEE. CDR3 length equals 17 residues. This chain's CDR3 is CASSLRRVSSYNSPLHF. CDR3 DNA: TGTGCCAGCAGCTTGAGGAGGGTGAGCTCCTATAATTCACCCCTCCACTTT.